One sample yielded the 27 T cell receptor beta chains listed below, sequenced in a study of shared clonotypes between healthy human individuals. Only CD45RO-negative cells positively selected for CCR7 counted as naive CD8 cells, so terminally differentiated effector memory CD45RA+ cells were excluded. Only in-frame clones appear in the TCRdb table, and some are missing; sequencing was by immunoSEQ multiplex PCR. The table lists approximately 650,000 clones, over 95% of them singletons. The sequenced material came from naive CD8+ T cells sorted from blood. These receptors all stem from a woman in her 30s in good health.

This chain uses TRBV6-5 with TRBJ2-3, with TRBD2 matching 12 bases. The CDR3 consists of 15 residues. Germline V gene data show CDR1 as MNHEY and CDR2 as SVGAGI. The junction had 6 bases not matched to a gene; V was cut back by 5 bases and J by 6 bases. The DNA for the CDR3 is TGTGCCAGCAGTCCCGGGACTAGCGGGTATGATACGCAGTATTTT. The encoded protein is CASSPGTSGYDTQYF.

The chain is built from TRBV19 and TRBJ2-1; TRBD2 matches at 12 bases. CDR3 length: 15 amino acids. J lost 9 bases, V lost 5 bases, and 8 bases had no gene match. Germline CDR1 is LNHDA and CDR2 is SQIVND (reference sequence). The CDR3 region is CASSATSGSGSEQFF. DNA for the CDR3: TGTGCCAGTAGTGCGACTAGCGGGAGTGGAAGTGAGCAGTTCTTC. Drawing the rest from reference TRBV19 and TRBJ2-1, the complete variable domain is DGGITQSPKYLFRKEGQNVTLSCEQNLNHDAMYWYRQDPGQGLRLIYYSQIVNDFQKGDIAEGYSVSREKKESFPLTVTSAQKNPTAFYLCASSATSGSGSEQFFGPGTRLTVL.

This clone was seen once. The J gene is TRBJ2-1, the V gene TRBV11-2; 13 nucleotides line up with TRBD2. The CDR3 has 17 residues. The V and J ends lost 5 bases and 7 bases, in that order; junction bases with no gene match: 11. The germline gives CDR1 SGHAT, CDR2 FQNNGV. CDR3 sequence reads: CASSPLLAGGPGNEQFF. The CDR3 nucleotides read TGTGCCAGCAGCCCCTTACTAGCGGGAGGGCCGGGGAATGAGCAGTTCTTC.

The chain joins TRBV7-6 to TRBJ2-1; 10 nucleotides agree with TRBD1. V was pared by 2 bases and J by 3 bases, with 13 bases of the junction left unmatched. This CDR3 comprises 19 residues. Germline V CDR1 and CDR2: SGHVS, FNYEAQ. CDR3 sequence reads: CASSLFELGGQGNYNEQFF. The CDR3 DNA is TGTGCCAGCAGCTTATTCGAACTCGGGGGACAGGGGAACTACAATGAGCAGTTCTTC.

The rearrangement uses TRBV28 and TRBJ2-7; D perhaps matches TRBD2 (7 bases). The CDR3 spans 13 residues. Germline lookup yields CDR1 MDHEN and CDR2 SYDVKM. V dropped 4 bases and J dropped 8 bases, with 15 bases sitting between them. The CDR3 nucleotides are TGTGCCAGCAGTTCGGGGGGCGGACCTAAGCAGTACTTC. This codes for CASSSGGGPKQYF.

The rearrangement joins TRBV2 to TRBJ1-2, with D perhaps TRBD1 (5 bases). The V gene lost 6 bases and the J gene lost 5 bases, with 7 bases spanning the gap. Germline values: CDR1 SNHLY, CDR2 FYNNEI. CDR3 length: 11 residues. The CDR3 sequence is CASREGYGYTF. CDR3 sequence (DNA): TGTGCCAGCAGGGAGGGGTATGGCTACACCTTC. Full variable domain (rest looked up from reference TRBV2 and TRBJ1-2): EPEVTQTPSHQVTQMGQEVILRCVPISNHLYFYWYRQILGQKVEFLVSFYNNEISEKSEIFDDQFSVERPDGSNFTLKIRSTKLEDSAMYFCASREGYGYTFGSGTRLTVV.

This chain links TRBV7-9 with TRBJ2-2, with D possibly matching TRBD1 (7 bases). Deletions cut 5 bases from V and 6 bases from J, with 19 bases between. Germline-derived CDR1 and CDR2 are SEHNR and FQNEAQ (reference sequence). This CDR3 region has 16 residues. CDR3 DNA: TGTGCCAGCAGCGGTGACAGGGCGGGGTTGGCCGGGGAGCTGTTTTTT. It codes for CASSGDRAGLAGELFF.

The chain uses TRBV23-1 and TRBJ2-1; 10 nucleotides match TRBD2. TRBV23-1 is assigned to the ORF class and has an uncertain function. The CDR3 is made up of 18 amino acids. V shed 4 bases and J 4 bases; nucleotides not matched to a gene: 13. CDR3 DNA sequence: TGCGCCAGCAGTCCAGCCCCATTAGCGGGGGGAAGTTACAATGAGCAGTTCTTC. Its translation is CASSPAPLAGGSYNEQFF.

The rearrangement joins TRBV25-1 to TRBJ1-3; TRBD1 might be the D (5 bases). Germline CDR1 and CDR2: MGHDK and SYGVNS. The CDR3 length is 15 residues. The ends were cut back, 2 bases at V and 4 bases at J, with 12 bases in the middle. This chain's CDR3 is CASSEPWGLGNTIYF. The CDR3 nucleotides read TGTGCCAGCAGTGAACCCTGGGGCCTCGGAAACACCATATATTTT.

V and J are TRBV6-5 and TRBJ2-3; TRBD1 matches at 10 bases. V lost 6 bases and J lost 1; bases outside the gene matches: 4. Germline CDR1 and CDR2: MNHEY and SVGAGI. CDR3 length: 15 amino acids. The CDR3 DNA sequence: TGTGCCAGCAGGACAGGGGGCGCGGGCACAGATACGCAGTATTTT. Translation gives CASRTGGAGTDTQYF.

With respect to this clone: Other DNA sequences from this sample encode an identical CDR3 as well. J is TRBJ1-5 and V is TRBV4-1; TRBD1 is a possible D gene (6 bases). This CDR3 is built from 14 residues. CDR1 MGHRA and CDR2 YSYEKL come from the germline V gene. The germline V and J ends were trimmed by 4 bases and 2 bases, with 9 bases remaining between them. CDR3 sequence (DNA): TGCGCCAGCAGCCTTCGACAGGGCAATCAGCCCCAGCATTTT. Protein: CASSLRQGNQPQHF.

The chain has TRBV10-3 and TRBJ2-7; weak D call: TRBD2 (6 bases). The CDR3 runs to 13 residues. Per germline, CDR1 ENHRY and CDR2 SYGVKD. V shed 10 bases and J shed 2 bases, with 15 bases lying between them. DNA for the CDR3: TGTGCCACGGGCGGAGGGACCCCCTACGAGCAGTACTTC. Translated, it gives CATGGGTPYEQYF.

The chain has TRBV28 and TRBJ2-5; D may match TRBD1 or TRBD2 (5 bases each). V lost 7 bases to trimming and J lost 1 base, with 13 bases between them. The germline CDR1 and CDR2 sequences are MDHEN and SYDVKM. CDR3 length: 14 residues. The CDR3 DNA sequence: TGTGCCAGCAACCCCCGGGGCCTCCAAGAGACCCAGTACTTC. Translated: CASNPRGLQETQYF.

CDR3 loop: CASTAATTQDPNEQFF. The DNA for the CDR3 is TGCGCCAGCACCGCCGCGACTACTCAGGACCCTAATGAGCAGTTCTTC. The genes are TRBV23-1 and TRBJ2-1, with D possibly matching TRBD2 (5 bases). TRBV23-1 is sorted into the ORF group, with uncertain function. This CDR3 has 16 residues. V lost 7 bases and J 7 bases, leaving 23 bases between the germline ends.

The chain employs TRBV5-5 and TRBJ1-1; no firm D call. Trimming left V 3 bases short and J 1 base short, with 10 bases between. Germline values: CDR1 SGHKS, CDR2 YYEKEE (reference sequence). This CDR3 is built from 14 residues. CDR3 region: CASSSTSKNTEAFF. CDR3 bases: TGTGCCAGCAGCTCAACATCCAAGAACACTGAAGCTTTCTTT.

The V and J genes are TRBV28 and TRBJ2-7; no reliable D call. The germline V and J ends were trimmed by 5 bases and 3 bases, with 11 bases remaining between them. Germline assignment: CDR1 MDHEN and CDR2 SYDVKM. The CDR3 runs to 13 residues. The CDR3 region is CASSRLANYEQYF. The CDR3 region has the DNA TGTGCCAGCAGTCGACTGGCAAACTACGAGCAGTACTTC.

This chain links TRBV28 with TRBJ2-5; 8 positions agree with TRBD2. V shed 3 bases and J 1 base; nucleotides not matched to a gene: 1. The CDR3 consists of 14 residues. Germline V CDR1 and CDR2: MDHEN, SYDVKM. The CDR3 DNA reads TGTGCCAGCAGTTTGACTAGCGCCCAAGAGACCCAGTACTTC. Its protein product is CASSLTSAQETQYF. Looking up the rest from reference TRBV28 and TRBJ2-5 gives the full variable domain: DVKVTQSSRYLVKRTGEKVFLECVQDMDHENMFWYRQDPGLGLRLIYFSYDVKMKEKGDIPEGYSVSREKKERFSLILESASTNQTSMYLCASSLTSAQETQYFGPGTRLLVL.

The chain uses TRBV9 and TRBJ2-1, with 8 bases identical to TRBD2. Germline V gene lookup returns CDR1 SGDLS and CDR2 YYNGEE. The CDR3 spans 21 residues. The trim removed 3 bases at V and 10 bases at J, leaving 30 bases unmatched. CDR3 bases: TGTGCCAGCAGCGCAAATCTTGCGGGTGGAGGACTAGCCCTAACGGATGTGGAGCAGTTCTTC. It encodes CASSANLAGGGLALTDVEQFF. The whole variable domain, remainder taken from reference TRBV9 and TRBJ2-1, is DSGVTQTPKHLITATGQRVTLRCSPRSGDLSVYWYQQSLDQGLQFLIQYYNGEERAKGNILERFSAQQFPDLHSELNLSSLELGDSALYFCASSANLAGGGLALTDVEQFFGPGTRLTVL.

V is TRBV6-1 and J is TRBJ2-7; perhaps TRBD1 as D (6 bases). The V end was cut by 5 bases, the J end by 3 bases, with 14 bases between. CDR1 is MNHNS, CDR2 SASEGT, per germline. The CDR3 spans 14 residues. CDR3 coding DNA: TGTGCCAGCAGTCAACACCGGGGACACTACGAGCAGTACTTC. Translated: CASSQHRGHYEQYF.

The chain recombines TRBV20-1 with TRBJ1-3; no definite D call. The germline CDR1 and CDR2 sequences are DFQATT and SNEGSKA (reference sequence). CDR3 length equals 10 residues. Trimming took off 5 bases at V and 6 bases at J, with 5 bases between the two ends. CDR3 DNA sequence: TGCAGTGCTCCCCCAAACACCATATATTTT. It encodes CSAPPNTIYF.

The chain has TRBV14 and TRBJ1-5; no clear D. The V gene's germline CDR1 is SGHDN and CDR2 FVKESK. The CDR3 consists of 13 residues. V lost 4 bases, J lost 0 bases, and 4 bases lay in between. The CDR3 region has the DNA TGTGCCAGCAGCCTGTATAGCAATCAGCCCCAGCATTTT. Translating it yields CASSLYSNQPQHF. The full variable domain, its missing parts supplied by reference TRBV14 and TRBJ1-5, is EAGVTQFPSHSVIEKGQTVTLRCDPISGHDNLYWYRRVMGKEIKFLLHFVKESKQDESGMPNNRFLAERTGGTYSTLKVQPAELEDSGVYFCASSLYSNQPQHFGDGTRLSIL.

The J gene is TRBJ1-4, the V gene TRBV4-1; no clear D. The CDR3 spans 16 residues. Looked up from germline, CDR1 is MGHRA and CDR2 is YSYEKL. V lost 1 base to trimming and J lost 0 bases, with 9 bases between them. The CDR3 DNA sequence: TGCGCCAGCAGCCAAGGACTCGGTGCAACTAATGAAAAACTGTTTTTT. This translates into CASSQGLGATNEKLFF.

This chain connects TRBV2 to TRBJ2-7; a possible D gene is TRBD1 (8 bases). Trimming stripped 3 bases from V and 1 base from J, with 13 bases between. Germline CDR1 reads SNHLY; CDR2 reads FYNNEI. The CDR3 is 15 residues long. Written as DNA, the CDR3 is TGTGCCAGCAGTGACACACAGGGGGGGTCCTACGAGCAGTACTTC. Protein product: CASSDTQGGSYEQYF.

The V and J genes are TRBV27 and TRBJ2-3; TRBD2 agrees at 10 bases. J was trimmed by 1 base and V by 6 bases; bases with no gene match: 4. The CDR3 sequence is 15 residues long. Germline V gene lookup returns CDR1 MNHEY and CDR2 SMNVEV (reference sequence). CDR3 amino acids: CASREREGRTDTQYF. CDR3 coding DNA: TGTGCCAGCAGGGAGCGGGAGGGGCGCACAGATACGCAGTATTTT.

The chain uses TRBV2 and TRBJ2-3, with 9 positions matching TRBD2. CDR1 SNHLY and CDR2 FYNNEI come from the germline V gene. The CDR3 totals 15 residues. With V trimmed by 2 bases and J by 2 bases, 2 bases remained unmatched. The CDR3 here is CASSERLAVTDTQYF. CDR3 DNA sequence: TGTGCCAGCAGTGAACGACTAGCGGTCACAGATACGCAGTATTTT. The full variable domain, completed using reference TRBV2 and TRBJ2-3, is EPEVTQTPSHQVTQMGQEVILRCVPISNHLYFYWYRQILGQKVEFLVSFYNNEISEKSEIFDDQFSVERPDGSNFTLKIRSTKLEDSAMYFCASSERLAVTDTQYFGPGTRLTVL.

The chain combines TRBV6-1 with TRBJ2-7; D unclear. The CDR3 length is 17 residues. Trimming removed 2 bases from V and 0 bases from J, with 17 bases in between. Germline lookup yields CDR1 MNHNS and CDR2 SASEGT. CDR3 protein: CASSERWSSLGSYEQYF. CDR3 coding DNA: TGTGCCAGCAGTGAACGGTGGTCCAGCCTAGGCTCCTACGAGCAGTACTTC.

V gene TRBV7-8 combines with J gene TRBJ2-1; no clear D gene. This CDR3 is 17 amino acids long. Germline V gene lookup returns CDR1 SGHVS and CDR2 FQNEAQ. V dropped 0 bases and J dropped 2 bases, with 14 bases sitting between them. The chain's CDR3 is CASSLAPTTGPYNEQFF. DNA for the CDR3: TGTGCCAGCAGCTTAGCGCCAACGACGGGCCCCTACAATGAGCAGTTCTTC.